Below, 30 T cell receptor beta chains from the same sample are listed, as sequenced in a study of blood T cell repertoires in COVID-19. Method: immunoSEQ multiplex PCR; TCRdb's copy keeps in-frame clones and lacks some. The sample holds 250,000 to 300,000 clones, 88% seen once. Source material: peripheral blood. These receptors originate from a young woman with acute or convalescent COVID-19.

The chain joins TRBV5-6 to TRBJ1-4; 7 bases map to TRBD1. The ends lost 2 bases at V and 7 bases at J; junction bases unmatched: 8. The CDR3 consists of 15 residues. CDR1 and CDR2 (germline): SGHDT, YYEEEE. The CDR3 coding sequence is TGTGCCAGCAGCTTCCTTGGACAGGAGGGTGAAAAACTGTTTTTT. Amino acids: CASSFLGQEGEKLFF.

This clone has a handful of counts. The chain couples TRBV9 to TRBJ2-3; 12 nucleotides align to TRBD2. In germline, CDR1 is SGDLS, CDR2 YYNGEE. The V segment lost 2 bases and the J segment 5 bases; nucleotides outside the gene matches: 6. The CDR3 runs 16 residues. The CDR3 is CASSVTSGGGGDTQYF. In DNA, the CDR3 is TGTGCCAGCAGCGTGACTAGCGGGGGTGGCGGAGATACGCAGTATTTT.

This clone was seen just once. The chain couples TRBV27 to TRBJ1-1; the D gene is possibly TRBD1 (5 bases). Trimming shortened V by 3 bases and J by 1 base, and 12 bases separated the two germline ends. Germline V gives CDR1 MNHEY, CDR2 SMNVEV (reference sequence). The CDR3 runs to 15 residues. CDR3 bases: TGTGCCAGCAGTTTCGGTAGGGGTTCGAACACTGAAGCTTTCTTT. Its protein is CASSFGRGSNTEAFF.

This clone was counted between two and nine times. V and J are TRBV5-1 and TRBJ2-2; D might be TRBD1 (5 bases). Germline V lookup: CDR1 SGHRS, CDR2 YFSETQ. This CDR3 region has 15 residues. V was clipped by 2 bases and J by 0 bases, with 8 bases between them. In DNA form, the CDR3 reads TGCGCCAGCAGCTTCTGGGGCCCGAACACCGGGGAGCTGTTTTTT. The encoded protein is CASSFWGPNTGELFF. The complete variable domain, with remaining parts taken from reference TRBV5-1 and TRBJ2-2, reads KAGVTQTPRYLIKTRGQQVTLSCSPISGHRSVSWYQQTPGQGLQFLFEYFSETQRNKGNFPGRFSGRQFSNSRSEMNVSTLELGDSALYLCASSFWGPNTGELFFGEGSRLTVL.

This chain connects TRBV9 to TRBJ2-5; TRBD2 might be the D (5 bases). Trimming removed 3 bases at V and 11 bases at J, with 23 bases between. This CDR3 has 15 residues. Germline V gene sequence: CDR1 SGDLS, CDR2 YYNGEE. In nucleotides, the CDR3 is TGTGCCAGCAGCGGAGGGCCGGGCGGCGGACTGCAACAGTACTTC. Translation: CASSGGPGGGLQQYF. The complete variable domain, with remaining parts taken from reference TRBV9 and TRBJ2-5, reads DSGVTQTPKHLITATGQRVTLRCSPRSGDLSVYWYQQSLDQGLQFLIQYYNGEERAKGNILERFSAQQFPDLHSELNLSSLELGDSALYFCASSGGPGGGLQQYFGPGTRLLVL.

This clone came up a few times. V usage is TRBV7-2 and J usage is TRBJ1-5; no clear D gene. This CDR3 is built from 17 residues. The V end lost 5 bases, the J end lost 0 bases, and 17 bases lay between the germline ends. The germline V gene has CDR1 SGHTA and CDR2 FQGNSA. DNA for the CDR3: TGTGCCAGCAGCCCTAGCCCCCAGCGTTATAGCAATCAGCCCCAGCATTTT. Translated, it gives CASSPSPQRYSNQPQHF.

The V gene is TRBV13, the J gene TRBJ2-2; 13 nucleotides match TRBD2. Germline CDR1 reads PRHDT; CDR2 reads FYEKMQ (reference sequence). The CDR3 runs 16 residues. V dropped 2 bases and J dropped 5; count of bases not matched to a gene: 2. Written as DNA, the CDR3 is TGTGCCAGCAGCTTATGGACTAGCGGGAGAACCGGGGAGCTGTTTTTT. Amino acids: CASSLWTSGRTGELFF.

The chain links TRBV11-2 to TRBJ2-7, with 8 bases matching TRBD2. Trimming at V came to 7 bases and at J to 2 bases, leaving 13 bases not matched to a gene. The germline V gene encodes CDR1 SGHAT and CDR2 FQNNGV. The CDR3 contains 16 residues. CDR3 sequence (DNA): TGTGCCAGCACCTCGGGAGGGAAGCGGGGAACCTACGAGCAGTACTTC. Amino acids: CASTSGGKRGTYEQYF.

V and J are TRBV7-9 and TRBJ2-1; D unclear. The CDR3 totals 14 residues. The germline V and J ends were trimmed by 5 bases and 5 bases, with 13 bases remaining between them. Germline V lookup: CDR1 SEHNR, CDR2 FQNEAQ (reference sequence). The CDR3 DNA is TGTGCCAGCAGCCCACCCAGCGCTCACAATGAGCAGTTCTTC. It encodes CASSPPSAHNEQFF.

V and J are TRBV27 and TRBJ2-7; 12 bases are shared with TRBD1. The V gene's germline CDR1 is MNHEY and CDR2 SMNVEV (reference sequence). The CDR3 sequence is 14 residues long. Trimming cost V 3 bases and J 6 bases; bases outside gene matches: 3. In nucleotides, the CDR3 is TGTGCCAGCAGTTTGGGACAGGGGGCGCGCGAGCAGTACTTC. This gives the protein CASSLGQGAREQYF.

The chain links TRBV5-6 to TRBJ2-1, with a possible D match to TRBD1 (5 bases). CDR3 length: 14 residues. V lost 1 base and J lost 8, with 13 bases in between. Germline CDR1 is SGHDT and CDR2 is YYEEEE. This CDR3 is CASSLLPRGDEQFF. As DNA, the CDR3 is TGTGCCAGCAGCTTGTTGCCAAGGGGCGATGAGCAGTTCTTC.

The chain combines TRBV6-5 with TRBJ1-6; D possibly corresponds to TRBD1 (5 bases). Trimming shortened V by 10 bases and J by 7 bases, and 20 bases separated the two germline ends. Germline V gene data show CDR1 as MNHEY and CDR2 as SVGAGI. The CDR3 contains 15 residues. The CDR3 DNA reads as TGTGCCATCTCCCTACAGACAGCCTCAAATTCACCCCTCCACTTT. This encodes CAISLQTASNSPLHF.

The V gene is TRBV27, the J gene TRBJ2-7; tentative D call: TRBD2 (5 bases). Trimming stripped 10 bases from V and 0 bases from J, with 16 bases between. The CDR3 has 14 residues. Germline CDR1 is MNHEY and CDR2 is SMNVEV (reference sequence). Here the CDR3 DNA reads TGTGCCACCGGAAGAGCCGGGATCTCCTACGAGCAGTACTTC. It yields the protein CATGRAGISYEQYF.

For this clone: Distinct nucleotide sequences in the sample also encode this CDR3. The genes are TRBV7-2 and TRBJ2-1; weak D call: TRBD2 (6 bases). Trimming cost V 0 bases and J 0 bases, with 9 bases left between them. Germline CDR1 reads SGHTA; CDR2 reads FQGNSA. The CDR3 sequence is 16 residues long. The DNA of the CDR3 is TGTGCCAGCAGCTTAGCGGCGGGGAGCTCCTACAATGAGCAGTTCTTC. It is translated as CASSLAAGSSYNEQFF.

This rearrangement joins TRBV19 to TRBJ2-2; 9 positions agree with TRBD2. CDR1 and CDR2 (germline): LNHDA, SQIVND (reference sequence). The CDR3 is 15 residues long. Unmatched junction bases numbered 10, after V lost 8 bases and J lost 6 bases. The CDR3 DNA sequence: TGTGCCAGTGGGGCTGGCGGGAGGGCCCCCGGGGAGCTGTTTTTT. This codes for CASGAGGRAPGELFF.

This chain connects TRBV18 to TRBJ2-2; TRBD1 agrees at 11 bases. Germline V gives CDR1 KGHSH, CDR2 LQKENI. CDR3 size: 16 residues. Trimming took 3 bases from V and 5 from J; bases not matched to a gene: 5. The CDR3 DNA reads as TGTGCCAGCTCACCCCAGGACAGGGGGCTGACCGGGGAGCTGTTTTTT. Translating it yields CASSPQDRGLTGELFF.

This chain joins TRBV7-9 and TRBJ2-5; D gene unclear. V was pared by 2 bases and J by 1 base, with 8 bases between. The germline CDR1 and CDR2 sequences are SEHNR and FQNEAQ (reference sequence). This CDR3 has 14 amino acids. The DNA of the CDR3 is TGTGCCAGCAGCTTATTGGCTGGCCAAGAGACCCAGTACTTC. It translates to CASSLLAGQETQYF.

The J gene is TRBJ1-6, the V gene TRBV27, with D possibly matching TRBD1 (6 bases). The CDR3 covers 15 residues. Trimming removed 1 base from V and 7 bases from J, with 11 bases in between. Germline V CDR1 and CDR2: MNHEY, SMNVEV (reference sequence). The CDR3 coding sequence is TGTGCCAGCAGTTTATACCCCCAGGGGAATTCACCCCTCCACTTT. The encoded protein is CASSLYPQGNSPLHF.

CDR3 region: CASGHDTSGYQETQYF. The CDR3 nucleotides are TGTGCCAGTGGGCATGACACTAGCGGATATCAAGAGACCCAGTACTTC. This sequence joins TRBV19 and TRBJ2-5; TRBD2 matches at 8 bases. Germline CDR1 is LNHDA and CDR2 is SQIVND (reference sequence). This CDR3 is 16 amino acids long. V lost 8 bases to trimming and J lost 2 bases; unmatched junction nucleotides: 13.

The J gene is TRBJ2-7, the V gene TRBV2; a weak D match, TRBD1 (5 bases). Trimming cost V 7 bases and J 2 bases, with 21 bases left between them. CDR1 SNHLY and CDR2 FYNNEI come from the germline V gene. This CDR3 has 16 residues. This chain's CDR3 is CASIVSGRSTTYEQYF. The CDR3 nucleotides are TGTGCCAGCATCGTCTCAGGGCGATCCACCACCTACGAGCAGTACTTC.

CDR3: CASSTTGGKTEAFF. The DNA of the CDR3 is TGTGCCAGCAGCACAACAGGGGGTAAAACTGAAGCTTTCTTT. V usage is TRBV21-1 and J usage is TRBJ1-1; the table's D call of TRBD1 was not tested on the DNA. TRBV21-1 is a pseudogene. This CDR3 has 14 amino acids.

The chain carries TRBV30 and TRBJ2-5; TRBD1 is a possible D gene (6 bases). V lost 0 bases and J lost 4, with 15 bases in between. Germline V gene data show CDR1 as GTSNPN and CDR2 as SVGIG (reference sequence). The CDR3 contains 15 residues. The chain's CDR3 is CAWSVQGGITETQYF. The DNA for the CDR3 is TGTGCCTGGAGTGTACAAGGGGGAATCACAGAGACCCAGTACTTC.

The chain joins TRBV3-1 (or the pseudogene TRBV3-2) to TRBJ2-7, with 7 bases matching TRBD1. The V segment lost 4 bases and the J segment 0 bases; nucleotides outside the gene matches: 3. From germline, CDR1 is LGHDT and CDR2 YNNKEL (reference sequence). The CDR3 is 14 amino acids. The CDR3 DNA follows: TGTGCCAGCAGCCCCCGGGACAGCTCCTACGAGCAGTACTTC. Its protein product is CASSPRDSSYEQYF.

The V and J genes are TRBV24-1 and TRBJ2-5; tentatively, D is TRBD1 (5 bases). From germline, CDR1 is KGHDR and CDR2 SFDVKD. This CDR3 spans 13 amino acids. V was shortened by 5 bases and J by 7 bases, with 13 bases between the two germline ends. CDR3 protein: CATSVKGQGTQYF. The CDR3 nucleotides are TGTGCCACCAGTGTTAAGGGGCAGGGGACCCAGTACTTC.

CDR3 DNA sequence: TGCGCCAGCACGAGAGCAGGCTACGAGCAGTACTTC. Translation gives CASTRAGYEQYF. The genes are TRBV5-1 and TRBJ2-7; D ambiguous. The germline gives CDR1 SGHRS, CDR2 YFSETQ. V was cut by 6 bases and J by 3 bases, with 10 bases left in between. This CDR3 is 12 amino acids long.

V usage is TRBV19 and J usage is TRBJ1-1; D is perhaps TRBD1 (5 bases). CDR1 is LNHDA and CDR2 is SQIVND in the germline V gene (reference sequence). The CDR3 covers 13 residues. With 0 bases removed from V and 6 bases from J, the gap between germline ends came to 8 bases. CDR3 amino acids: CASSIEPGAEAFF. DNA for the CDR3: TGTGCCAGTAGTATAGAACCGGGGGCTGAAGCTTTCTTT.

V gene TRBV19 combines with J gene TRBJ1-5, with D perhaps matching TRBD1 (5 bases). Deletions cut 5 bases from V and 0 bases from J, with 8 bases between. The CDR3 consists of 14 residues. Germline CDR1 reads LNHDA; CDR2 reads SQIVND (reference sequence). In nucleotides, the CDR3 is TGTGCCAGTAGTGGACATCCTAGCAATCAGCCCCAGCATTTT. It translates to CASSGHPSNQPQHF.

In DNA, the CDR3 is TGTGCCAGCAGTACGGGGACAGACCACAATCAGCCCCAGCATTTT. Translated: CASSTGTDHNQPQHF. This chain connects TRBV27 to TRBJ1-5, with 7 positions matching TRBD1. V shed 5 bases, J shed 3 bases, and the junction held 7 bases outside the gene matches. The V gene's germline CDR1 is MNHEY and CDR2 SMNVEV (reference sequence). The CDR3 length is 15 residues.

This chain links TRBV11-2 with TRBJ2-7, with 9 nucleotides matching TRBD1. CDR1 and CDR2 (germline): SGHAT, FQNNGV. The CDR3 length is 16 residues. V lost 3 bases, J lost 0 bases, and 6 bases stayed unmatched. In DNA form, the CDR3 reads TGTGCCAGCAGCTTTCCGGGACAGGGCCCCTCCTACGAGCAGTACTTC. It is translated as CASSFPGQGPSYEQYF.

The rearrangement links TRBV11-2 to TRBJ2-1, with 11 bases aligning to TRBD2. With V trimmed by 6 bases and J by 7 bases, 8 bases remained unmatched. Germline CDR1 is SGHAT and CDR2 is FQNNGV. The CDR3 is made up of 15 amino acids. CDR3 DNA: TGTGCCAGCAGTCATAGCGGGAGGGCCGTGAATGAGCAGTTCTTC. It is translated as CASSHSGRAVNEQFF.